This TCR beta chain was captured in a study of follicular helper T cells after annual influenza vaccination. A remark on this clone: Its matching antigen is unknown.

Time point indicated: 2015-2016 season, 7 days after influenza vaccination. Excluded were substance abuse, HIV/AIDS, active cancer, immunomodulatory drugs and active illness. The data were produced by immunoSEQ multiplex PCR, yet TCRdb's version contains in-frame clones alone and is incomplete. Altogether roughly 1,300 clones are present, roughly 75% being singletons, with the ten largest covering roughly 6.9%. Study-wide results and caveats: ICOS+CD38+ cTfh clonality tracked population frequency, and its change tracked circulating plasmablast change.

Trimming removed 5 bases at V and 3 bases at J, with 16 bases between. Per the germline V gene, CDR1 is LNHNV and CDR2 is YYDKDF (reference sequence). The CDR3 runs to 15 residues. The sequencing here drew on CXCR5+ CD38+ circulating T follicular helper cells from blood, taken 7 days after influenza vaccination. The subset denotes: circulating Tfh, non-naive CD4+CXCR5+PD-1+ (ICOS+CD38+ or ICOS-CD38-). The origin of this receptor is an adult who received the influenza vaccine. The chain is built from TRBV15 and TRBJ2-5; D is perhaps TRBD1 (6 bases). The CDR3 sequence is CATSSLRTAEETQYF. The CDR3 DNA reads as TGTGCCACCAGCTCCTTACGGACAGCAGAAGAGACCCAGTACTTC.